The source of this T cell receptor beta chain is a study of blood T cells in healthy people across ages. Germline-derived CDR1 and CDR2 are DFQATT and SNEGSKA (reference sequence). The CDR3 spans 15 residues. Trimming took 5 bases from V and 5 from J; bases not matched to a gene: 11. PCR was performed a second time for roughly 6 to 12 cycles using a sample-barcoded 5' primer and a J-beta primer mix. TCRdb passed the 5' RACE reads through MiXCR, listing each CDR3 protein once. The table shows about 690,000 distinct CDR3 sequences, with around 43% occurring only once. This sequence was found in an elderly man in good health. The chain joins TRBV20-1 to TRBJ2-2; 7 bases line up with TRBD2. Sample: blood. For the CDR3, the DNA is TGCAGTGCTGCCGGGGGGACTGACCCAACCGGGGAGCTGTTTTTT. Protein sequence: CSAAGGTDPTGELFF.